The clone carrying this T cell receptor beta chain was detected a few times. Trimming left V 0 bases short and J 2 bases short, with 15 bases between. This CDR3 is built from 16 residues. Per the germline V gene, CDR1 is SGHRS and CDR2 is YFSETQ. This sample was included in a study of blood T cells in healthy people across ages. Combining a sample-barcoded 5' primer with a J-beta primer mix, a second PCR ran for roughly 7 to 12 cycles. TCRdb ran MiXCR on the 5' RACE reads and lists one entry per CDR3 protein. The sample lists some 850,000 distinct CDR3 sequences; around 24% were seen once. These data are also associated with another study on T cells of mothers and their children.

The specimen was blood. The chain joins TRBV5-1 to TRBJ2-7, with D unresolved. This clonotype originated in a boy aged 10-17 years in good health. The CDR3 coding sequence is TGCGCCAGCAGCTTGGGCCCTCGTACGGCCACCTACGAGCAGTACTTC. Translated, it gives CASSLGPRTATYEQYF.